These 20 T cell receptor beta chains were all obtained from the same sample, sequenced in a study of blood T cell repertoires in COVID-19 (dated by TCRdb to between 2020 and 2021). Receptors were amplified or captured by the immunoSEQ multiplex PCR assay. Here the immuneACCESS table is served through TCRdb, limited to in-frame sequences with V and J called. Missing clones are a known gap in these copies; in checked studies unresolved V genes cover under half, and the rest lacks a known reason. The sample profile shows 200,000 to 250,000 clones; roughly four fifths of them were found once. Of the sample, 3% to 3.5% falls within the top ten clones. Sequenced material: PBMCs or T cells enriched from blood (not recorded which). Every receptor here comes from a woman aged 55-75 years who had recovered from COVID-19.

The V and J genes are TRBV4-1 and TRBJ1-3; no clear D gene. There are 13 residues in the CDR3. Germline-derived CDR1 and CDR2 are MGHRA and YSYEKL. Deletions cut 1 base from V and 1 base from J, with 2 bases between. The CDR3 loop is CASSQVSGNTIYF. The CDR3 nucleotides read TGCGCCAGCAGCCAAGTATCTGGAAACACCATATATTTT.

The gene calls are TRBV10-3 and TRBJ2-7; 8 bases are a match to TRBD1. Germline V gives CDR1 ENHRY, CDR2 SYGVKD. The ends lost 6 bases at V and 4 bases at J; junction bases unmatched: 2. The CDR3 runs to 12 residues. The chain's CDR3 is CAISRTGYEQYF. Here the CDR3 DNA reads TGTGCCATCAGCAGGACAGGGTACGAGCAGTACTTC.

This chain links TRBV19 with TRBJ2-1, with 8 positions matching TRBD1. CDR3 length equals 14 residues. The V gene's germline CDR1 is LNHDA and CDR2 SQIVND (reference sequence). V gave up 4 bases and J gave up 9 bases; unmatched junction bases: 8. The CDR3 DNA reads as TGTGCCAGTAGTACCCAGGACAGGGCAAGTGAGCAGTTCTTC. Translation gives CASSTQDRASEQFF.

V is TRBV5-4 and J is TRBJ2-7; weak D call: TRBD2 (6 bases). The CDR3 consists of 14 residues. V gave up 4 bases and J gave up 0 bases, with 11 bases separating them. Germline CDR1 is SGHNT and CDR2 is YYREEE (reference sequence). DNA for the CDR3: TGTGCCAGCAGCACGGGGACTCCCTCCTACGAGCAGTACTTC. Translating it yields CASSTGTPSYEQYF.

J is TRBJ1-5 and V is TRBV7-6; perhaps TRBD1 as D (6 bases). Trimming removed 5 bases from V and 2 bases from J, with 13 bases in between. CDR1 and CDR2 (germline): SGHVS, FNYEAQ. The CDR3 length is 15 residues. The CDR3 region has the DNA TGTGCCAGCAGCCGCCAGGGGATCCGCAATCAGCCCCAGCATTTT. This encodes CASSRQGIRNQPQHF.

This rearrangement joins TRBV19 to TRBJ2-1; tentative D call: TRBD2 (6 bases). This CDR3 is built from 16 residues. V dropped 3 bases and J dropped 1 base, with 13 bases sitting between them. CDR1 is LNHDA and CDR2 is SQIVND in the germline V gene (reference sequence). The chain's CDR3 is CASSMVAGTSYNEQFF. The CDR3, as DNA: TGTGCCAGTAGTATGGTGGCGGGAACGTCCTACAATGAGCAGTTCTTC.

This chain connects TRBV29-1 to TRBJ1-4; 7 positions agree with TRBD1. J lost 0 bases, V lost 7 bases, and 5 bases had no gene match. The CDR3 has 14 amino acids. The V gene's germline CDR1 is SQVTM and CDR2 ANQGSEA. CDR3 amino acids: CSAKTGATNEKLFF. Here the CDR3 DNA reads TGCAGCGCAAAAACAGGGGCAACTAATGAAAAACTGTTTTTT.

The CDR3 bases are TGTGCCAGCTCACCTCTGGGCGGGAGAAGCACAGATACGCAGTATTTT. Translation gives CASSPLGGRSTDTQYF. The chain is built from TRBV18 and TRBJ2-3, with 7 positions matching TRBD2. Germline V gene lookup returns CDR1 KGHSH and CDR2 LQKENI. The CDR3 has 16 amino acids. Trimming cost V 3 bases and J 0 bases; bases outside gene matches: 6.

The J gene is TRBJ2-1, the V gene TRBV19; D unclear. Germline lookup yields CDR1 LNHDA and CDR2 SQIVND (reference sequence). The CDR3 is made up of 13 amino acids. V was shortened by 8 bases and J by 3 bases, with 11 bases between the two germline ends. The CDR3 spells CASSEPIYNEQFF. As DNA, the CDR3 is TGTGCCAGTTCGGAGCCGATCTACAATGAGCAGTTCTTC.

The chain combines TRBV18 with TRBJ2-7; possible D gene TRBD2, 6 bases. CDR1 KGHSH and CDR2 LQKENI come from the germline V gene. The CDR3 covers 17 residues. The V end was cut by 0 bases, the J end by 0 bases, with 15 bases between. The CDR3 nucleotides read TGTGCCAGCTCACCACCGGGAGGCTACGCGACCTCCTACGAGCAGTACTTC. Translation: CASSPPGGYATSYEQYF. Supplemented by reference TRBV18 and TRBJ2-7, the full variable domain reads NAGVMQNPRHLVRRRGQEARLRCSPMKGHSHVYWYRQLPEEGLKFMVYLQKENIIDESGMPKERFSAEFPKEGPSILRIQQVVRGDSAAYFCASSPPGGYATSYEQYFGPGTRLTVT.

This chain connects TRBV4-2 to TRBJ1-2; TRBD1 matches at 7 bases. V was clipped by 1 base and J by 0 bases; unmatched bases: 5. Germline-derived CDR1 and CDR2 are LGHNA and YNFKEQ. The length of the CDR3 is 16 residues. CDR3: CASSQALGTANYGYTF. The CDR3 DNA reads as TGTGCCAGCAGCCAAGCCCTGGGGACAGCTAACTATGGCTACACCTTC.

The CDR3 nucleotides read TGTGCCAGCAGCCACCTACGCCAGGTTTGGTCGCCCCAGCATTTT. This encodes CASSHLRQVWSPQHF. The rearrangement uses TRBV3-1 (or the pseudogene TRBV3-2) and TRBJ1-5; D not certain. The germline gives CDR1 LGHDT, CDR2 YNNKEL (reference sequence). V lost 3 bases, J lost 9 bases, and 18 bases lay in between. The length of the CDR3 is 15 residues.

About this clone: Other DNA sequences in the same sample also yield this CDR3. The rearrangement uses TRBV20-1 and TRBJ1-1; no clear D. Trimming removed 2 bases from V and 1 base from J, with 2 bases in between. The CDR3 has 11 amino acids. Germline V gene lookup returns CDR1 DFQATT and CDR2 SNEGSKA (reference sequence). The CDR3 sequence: CSARQNTEAFF. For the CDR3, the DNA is TGCAGTGCTAGACAGAACACTGAAGCTTTCTTT.

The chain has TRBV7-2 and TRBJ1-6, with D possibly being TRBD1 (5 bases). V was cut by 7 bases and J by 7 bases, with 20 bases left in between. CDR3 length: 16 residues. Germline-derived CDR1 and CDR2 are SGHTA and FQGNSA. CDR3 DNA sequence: TGTGCCAGCAAGCTTAATGGGGGGATGGGGAATTCACCCCTCCACTTT. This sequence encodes CASKLNGGMGNSPLHF.

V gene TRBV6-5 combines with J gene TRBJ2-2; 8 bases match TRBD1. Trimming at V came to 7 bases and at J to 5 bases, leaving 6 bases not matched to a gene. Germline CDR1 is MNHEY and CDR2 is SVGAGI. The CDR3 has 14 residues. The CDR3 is CASNPDRVTGELFF. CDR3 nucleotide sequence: TGTGCCAGCAACCCGGACAGGGTAACCGGGGAGCTGTTTTTT.

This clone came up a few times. CDR3 loop: CASSSQGAVNSPLHF. The CDR3 DNA is TGTGCCAGCAGTTCCCAGGGGGCGGTGAATTCACCCCTCCACTTT. The rearrangement uses TRBV11-2 and TRBJ1-6, with 8 bases lining up with TRBD1. Per germline, CDR1 SGHAT and CDR2 FQNNGV. This CDR3 has 15 residues. Trimming took 6 bases from V and 7 from J; bases not matched to a gene: 8.

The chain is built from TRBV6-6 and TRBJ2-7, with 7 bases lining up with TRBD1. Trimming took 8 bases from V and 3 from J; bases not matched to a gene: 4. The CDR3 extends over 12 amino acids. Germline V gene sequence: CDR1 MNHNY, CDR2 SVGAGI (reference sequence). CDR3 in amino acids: CASRDSVYEQYF. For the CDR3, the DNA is TGTGCCAGCCGGGACAGCGTCTACGAGCAGTACTTC.

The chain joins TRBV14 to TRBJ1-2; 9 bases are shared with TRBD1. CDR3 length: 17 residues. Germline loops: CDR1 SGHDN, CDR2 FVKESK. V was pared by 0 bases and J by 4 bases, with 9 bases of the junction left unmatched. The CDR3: CASSQDLGGQGRYGYTF. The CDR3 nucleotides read TGTGCCAGCAGCCAAGATCTAGGCGGACAGGGGCGCTATGGCTACACCTTC.

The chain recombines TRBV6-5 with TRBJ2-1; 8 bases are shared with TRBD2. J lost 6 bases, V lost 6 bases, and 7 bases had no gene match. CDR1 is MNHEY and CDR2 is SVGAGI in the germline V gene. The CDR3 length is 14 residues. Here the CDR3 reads CASSFGTRRNEQFF. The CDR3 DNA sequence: TGTGCCAGCAGCTTCGGGACTAGACGCAATGAGCAGTTCTTC.

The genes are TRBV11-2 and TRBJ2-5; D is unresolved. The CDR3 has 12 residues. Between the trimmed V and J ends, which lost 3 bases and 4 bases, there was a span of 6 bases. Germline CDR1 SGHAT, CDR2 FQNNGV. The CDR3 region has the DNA TGTGCCAGCAGCTTCTTGCGAGAGACCCAGTACTTC. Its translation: CASSFLRETQYF.